This is a list of T cell receptor beta chains from one sample in a study of cytomegalovirus exposure and HLA in healthy donors. Assay used: immunoSEQ multiplex PCR; TCRdb lists only in-frame clones, some missing. The sample yields some 130,000 clones, approximately 82% seen once. The sample comprised PBMCs. The receptors come from a man aged 25 to 40 in good health and CMV-seropositive. The CDR3 runs from the conserved cysteine through the conserved F or W. Fields, in order: J gene, D gene, clone size, V gene, CDR3 length, CDR3 DNA, CDR3 protein. The D gene is left open where the match is weak. Part of the rows lack a size; the others show once, few, many or a class for expanded clones.

j_gene: TRBJ2-1
d_gene: TRBD2
abundance: -
v_gene: TRBV5-1
len: 14
CDR3nt: TGCGCCAGCAGCTTGGGCACTAGCGGAAATGAGCAGTTCTTC
CDR3aa: CASSLGTSGNEQFF

j_gene: TRBJ1-2
d_gene: -
abundance: once
v_gene: TRBV7-2
len: 15
CDR3nt: TGTGCCAGCAGCTTAAACCCAGGGGCGAACTATGGCTACACCTTC
CDR3aa: CASSLNPGANYGYTF

j_gene: TRBJ2-2
d_gene: -
abundance: -
v_gene: TRBV5-6
len: 16
CDR3nt: TGTGCCAGCAGCTTGGCTCCGTGGCGGAGCACCGGGGAGCTGTTTTTT
CDR3aa: CASSLAPWRSTGELFF

j_gene: TRBJ1-5
d_gene: -
abundance: -
v_gene: TRBV18
len: 15
CDR3nt: TGTGCCAGCTCACAGGGCAGGGAAGGCAATCAGCCCCAGCATTTT
CDR3aa: CASSQGREGNQPQHF

j_gene: TRBJ2-7
d_gene: -
abundance: -
v_gene: TRBV27
len: 14
CDR3nt: TGTGCCAGCAGTTACACAGGGTCCTTGGACGAGCAGTACTTC
CDR3aa: CASSYTGSLDEQYF

j_gene: TRBJ1-6
d_gene: -
abundance: -
v_gene: TRBV11-2
len: 13
CDR3nt: TGTGCCAGCAGCTCTCAGTATAATTCACCCCTCCACTTT
CDR3aa: CASSSQYNSPLHF

j_gene: TRBJ2-2
d_gene: -
abundance: -
v_gene: TRBV7-3
len: 14
CDR3nt: TGTGCCAGCAGCTTAAGCGCGGTAACCGGGGAGCTGTTTTTT
CDR3aa: CASSLSAVTGELFF

j_gene: TRBJ2-1
d_gene: TRBD2
abundance: -
v_gene: TRBV5-1
len: 15
CDR3nt: TGCGCCAGCAGCTTTGCCAGCGGGAGCTCCGCTGAGCAGTTCTTC
CDR3aa: CASSFASGSSAEQFF

j_gene: TRBJ1-4
d_gene: TRBD1
abundance: few
v_gene: TRBV14
len: 15
CDR3nt: TGTGCCAGCAGCCCGGGACAGGTACCTAATGAAAAACTGTTTTTT
CDR3aa: CASSPGQVPNEKLFF

j_gene: TRBJ1-5
d_gene: -
abundance: -
v_gene: TRBV27
len: 15
CDR3nt: TGTGCCAGCAGTCCCCGAGACAGCTACAATCAGCCCCAGCATTTT
CDR3aa: CASSPRDSYNQPQHF

j_gene: TRBJ2-7
d_gene: TRBD1
abundance: -
v_gene: TRBV5-1
len: 14
CDR3nt: TGCGCCAGCAGCTTGGGAACAGGGGTAGGCGAGCAGTACTTC
CDR3aa: CASSLGTGVGEQYF

j_gene: TRBJ2-5
d_gene: TRBD2
abundance: once
v_gene: TRBV2
len: 14
CDR3nt: TGTGCCAGCAGCCTAGCGGGAACTCAAGAGACCCAGTACTTC
CDR3aa: CASSLAGTQETQYF

j_gene: TRBJ2-6
d_gene: -
abundance: -
v_gene: TRBV14
len: 15
CDR3nt: TGTGCCAGCAGCCAAGTATTCCCTGGGGCCAACGTCCTGACTTTC
CDR3aa: CASSQVFPGANVLTF

j_gene: TRBJ2-3
d_gene: -
abundance: -
v_gene: TRBV4-1
len: 16
CDR3nt: TGCGCCAGCAGCCAAGACGAGGGCCTTGGACCAGATACGCAGTATTTT
CDR3aa: CASSQDEGLGPDTQYF

j_gene: TRBJ2-2
d_gene: TRBD1
abundance: -
v_gene: TRBV15
len: 16
CDR3nt: TGTGCCACCAGCAGAACAACAGGGGCGGACACCGGGGAGCTGTTTTTT
CDR3aa: CATSRTTGADTGELFF

j_gene: TRBJ1-6
d_gene: -
abundance: -
v_gene: TRBV7-2
len: 17
CDR3nt: TGTGCCAGCAGCTTAGCACCCTTCTCGGGGGGAAATTCACCCCTCCACTTT
CDR3aa: CASSLAPFSGGNSPLHF

j_gene: TRBJ2-1
d_gene: -
abundance: once
v_gene: TRBV2
len: 16
CDR3nt: TGTGCCAGCAGTGAACTAGCAGTAAGCTCCTACAATGAGCAGTTCTTC
CDR3aa: CASSELAVSSYNEQFF

j_gene: TRBJ2-1
d_gene: -
abundance: -
v_gene: TRBV4-2
len: 15
CDR3nt: TGTGCCAGCAGCCAAGATTTCGGCTCCTACAATGAGCAGTTCTTC
CDR3aa: CASSQDFGSYNEQFF

j_gene: TRBJ1-2
d_gene: TRBD1
abundance: -
v_gene: TRBV19
len: 12
CDR3nt: TGTGCCTCAGGGGGCCGCTTATATGGCTACACCTTC
CDR3aa: CASGGRLYGYTF

j_gene: TRBJ2-7
d_gene: -
abundance: -
v_gene: TRBV5-1
len: 16
CDR3nt: TGCGCCAGCAGCTTGCAGCTTCAGGAAAGCTCCTACGAGCAGTACTTC
CDR3aa: CASSLQLQESSYEQYF

j_gene: TRBJ2-7
d_gene: -
abundance: -
v_gene: TRBV1
len: 14
CDR3nt: TGCACCAGCAGCCCGCGGGACAGTTCCTACGAGCAGTACTTC
CDR3aa: CTSSPRDSSYEQYF

j_gene: TRBJ2-3
d_gene: -
abundance: -
v_gene: TRBV30
len: 15
CDR3nt: TGTGCCTGGAGTGTAGGCAGGGGCCGCACAGATACGCAGTATTTT
CDR3aa: CAWSVGRGRTDTQYF

j_gene: TRBJ1-2
d_gene: -
abundance: -
v_gene: TRBV30
len: 9
CDR3nt: TGTGCCTGGGGGCCAGGCTACACCTTC
CDR3aa: CAWGPGYTF

j_gene: TRBJ2-3
d_gene: TRBD1
abundance: -
v_gene: TRBV6-6
len: 15
CDR3nt: TGTGCCAGCAGTTACGGAGGACAGGGGGGAGATACGCAGTATTTT
CDR3aa: CASSYGGQGGDTQYF

j_gene: TRBJ1-1
d_gene: -
abundance: -
v_gene: TRBV23-1
len: 17
CDR3nt: TGCGCCAGCAGTCAATCGTCGGCGGAGACGATGAACACTGAAGCTTTCTTT
CDR3aa: CASSQSSAETMNTEAFF

j_gene: TRBJ2-7
d_gene: -
abundance: -
v_gene: TRBV10-1
len: 16
CDR3nt: TGCGCCAGCAGTGAGTCGCGGGGCCCAGCGGTCTACGAGCAGTACTTC
CDR3aa: CASSESRGPAVYEQYF

j_gene: TRBJ2-1
d_gene: -
abundance: once
v_gene: TRBV11-2
len: 15
CDR3nt: TGTGCCAGCAGCCCTCAGGGCCGGAAGGTAGATGAGCAGTTCTTC
CDR3aa: CASSPQGRKVDEQFF

j_gene: TRBJ2-7
d_gene: -
abundance: few
v_gene: TRBV7-2
len: 14
CDR3nt: TGTGCCAGCAGCTTAGCCGGGATGACCTACGAGCAGTACTTC
CDR3aa: CASSLAGMTYEQYF

j_gene: TRBJ2-1
d_gene: TRBD2
abundance: once
v_gene: TRBV11-2
len: 15
CDR3nt: TGTGCCAGCAGCCTTGAGACTAGCGGGGGGCATGAGCAGTTCTTC
CDR3aa: CASSLETSGGHEQFF

j_gene: TRBJ2-1
d_gene: TRBD2
abundance: -
v_gene: TRBV6-1
len: 17
CDR3nt: TGTGCCAGCAGTGAAGTGGGAGCGGGGAGAGCTTACAATGAGCAGTTCTTC
CDR3aa: CASSEVGAGRAYNEQFF

j_gene: TRBJ1-1
d_gene: TRBD1
abundance: -
v_gene: TRBV5-1
len: 14
CDR3nt: TGCGCCAGCAGCACGACAGGGGTGAACACTGAAGCTTTCTTT
CDR3aa: CASSTTGVNTEAFF

j_gene: TRBJ2-5
d_gene: -
abundance: -
v_gene: TRBV7-9
len: 14
CDR3nt: TGTGCCAGCAGCCGACTCGACGGCCAAGAGACCCAGTACTTC
CDR3aa: CASSRLDGQETQYF

j_gene: TRBJ2-6
d_gene: -
abundance: -
v_gene: TRBV4-1
len: 15
CDR3nt: TGCGCCAGCAGCCAAGTAGGGGTCGGGGCCAACGTCCTGACTTTC
CDR3aa: CASSQVGVGANVLTF

j_gene: TRBJ2-1
d_gene: TRBD2
abundance: -
v_gene: TRBV4-1
len: 16
CDR3nt: TGCGCCAGCAGCCTTACCCTAGCGGGAATTTACAATGAGCAGTTCTTC
CDR3aa: CASSLTLAGIYNEQFF

j_gene: TRBJ2-2
d_gene: TRBD1
abundance: -
v_gene: TRBV5-1
len: 14
CDR3nt: TGCGCCAGCAGCTTGAAGGGGGCTACCGGGGAGCTGTTTTTT
CDR3aa: CASSLKGATGELFF

j_gene: TRBJ2-7
d_gene: TRBD1
abundance: -
v_gene: TRBV7-9
len: 16
CDR3nt: TGTGCCAGCAGCCGCCTTCCGGGGACAGGGAACTACGAGCAGTACTTC
CDR3aa: CASSRLPGTGNYEQYF

j_gene: TRBJ1-2
d_gene: TRBD1
abundance: -
v_gene: TRBV18
len: 17
CDR3nt: TGTGCCAGCTCACCACCTTTGAAAGGGACAGGGGGCTTGTGCTACACCTTC
CDR3aa: CASSPPLKGTGGLCYTF

j_gene: TRBJ1-2
d_gene: -
abundance: -
v_gene: TRBV7-6
len: 13
CDR3nt: TGTGCCAGCAGCCCGCTCCAGGGCTATGGCTACACCTTC
CDR3aa: CASSPLQGYGYTF

j_gene: TRBJ1-1
d_gene: TRBD1
abundance: -
v_gene: TRBV19
len: 15
CDR3nt: TGTGCCAGTATGGACAGGGGGCTTTTGGGCACTGAAGCTTTCTTT
CDR3aa: CASMDRGLLGTEAFF

j_gene: TRBJ2-7
d_gene: -
abundance: once
v_gene: TRBV6-1
len: 13
CDR3nt: TGTGCCAGCAGTCCCACAGTTTCCTACGAGCAGTACTTC
CDR3aa: CASSPTVSYEQYF

j_gene: TRBJ1-2
d_gene: TRBD1
abundance: few
v_gene: TRBV7-2
len: 15
CDR3nt: TGTGCCAGCAGCTCCCAGGACAGGGGGTCCGCTGGCTACACCTTC
CDR3aa: CASSSQDRGSAGYTF

j_gene: TRBJ1-2
d_gene: -
abundance: -
v_gene: TRBV6-5
len: 12
CDR3nt: TGTGCCACCCAGACAGGAAACTATGGCTACACCTTC
CDR3aa: CATQTGNYGYTF

j_gene: TRBJ2-2
d_gene: -
abundance: -
v_gene: TRBV5-1
len: 15
CDR3nt: TGCGCCAGCAGCTCTGGGACAACCAACACCGGGGAGCTGTTTTTT
CDR3aa: CASSSGTTNTGELFF